This record concerns one T cell receptor (beta chain) sequence. The CDR3 loop spans 18 amino acids. The trim removed 6 bases at V and 1 base at J, leaving 9 bases unmatched. Germline CDR1 and CDR2: SNHLY and FYNNEI. This entry comes from a study of blood T cell repertoires in COVID-19. The table came from immunoSEQ multiplex PCR; TCRdb's copy has only in-frame clones and leaves some out. Of 110,000 to 150,000 clones in the sample, over 75% were seen once. V usage is TRBV2 and J usage is TRBJ2-6; 10 bases map to TRBD1. Material: peripheral blood. The sequence derives from a human donor in a cohort sampled during active COVID-19. The CDR3 sequence is CASRPGTGATSGANVLTF. CDR3 DNA: TGTGCCAGCAGGCCCGGGACAGGGGCAACATCTGGGGCCAACGTCCTGACTTTC.